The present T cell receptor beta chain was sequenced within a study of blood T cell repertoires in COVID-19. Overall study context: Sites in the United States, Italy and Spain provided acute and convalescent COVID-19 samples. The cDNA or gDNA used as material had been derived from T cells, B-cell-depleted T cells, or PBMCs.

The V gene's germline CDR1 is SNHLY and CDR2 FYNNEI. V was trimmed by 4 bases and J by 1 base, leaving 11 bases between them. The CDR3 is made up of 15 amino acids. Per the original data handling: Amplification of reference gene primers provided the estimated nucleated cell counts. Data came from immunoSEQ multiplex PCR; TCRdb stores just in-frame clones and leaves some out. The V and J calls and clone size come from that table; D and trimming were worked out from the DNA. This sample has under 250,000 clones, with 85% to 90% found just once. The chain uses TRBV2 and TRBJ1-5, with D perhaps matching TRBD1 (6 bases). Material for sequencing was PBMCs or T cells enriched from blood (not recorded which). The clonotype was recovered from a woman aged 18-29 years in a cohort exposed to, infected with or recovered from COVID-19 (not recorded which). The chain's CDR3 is CASSADRRSNQPQHF. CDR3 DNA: TGTGCCAGCAGTGCCGACAGGCGCAGCAATCAGCCCCAGCATTTT.